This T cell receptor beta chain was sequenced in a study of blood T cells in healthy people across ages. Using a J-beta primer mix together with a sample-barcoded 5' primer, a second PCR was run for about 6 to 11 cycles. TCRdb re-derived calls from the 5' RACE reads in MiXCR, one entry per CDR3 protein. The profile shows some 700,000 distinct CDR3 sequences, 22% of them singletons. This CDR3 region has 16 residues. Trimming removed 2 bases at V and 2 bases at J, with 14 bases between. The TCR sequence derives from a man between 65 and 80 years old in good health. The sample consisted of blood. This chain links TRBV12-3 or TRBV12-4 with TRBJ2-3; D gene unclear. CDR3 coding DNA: TGTGCCAGCAGTTTAATCGTAAGAACTATCACAGATACGCAGTATTTT. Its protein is CASSLIVRTITDTQYF.